This is a list of T cell receptor beta chains from one sample in a study of blood T cells in healthy people across ages. TCRdb reprocessed the 5' RACE reads via MiXCR and lists one record per CDR3 protein. This table holds about 640,000 distinct CDR3 sequences, approximately 59% found once. What was sequenced was blood. Source of these receptors: a man aged 55 to 70 in good health. Both conserved end residues are part of each CDR3. The D gene is left open where the match is weak. Clone size, where shown, is once, few, many, or a class for clones that have expanded.

abundance,j_gene,v_gene,d_gene,CDR3nt,CDR3aa
-,TRBJ2-2,TRBV20-1,TRBD2,TGCAGTGCTACTACTAGCGGGGGTACGAACACCGGGGAGCTGTTTTTT,CSATTSGGTNTGELFF
-,TRBJ1-6,TRBV20-1,-,TGCAGTGCTAGAGATATGCAGGGACATAATTCACCCCTCCACTTT,CSARDMQGHNSPLHF
few,TRBJ2-5,TRBV20-1,-,TGCAGTGCTAGAGTGGAGGGGCAAGAGACCCAGTACTTC,CSARVEGQETQYF
-,TRBJ2-1,TRBV12-3/TRBV12-4,-,TGTGCCAGCAGCTCCCAGGGGGGGGTCAATGAGCAGTTCTTC,CASSSQGGVNEQFF
few,TRBJ2-1,TRBV27,TRBD2,TGTGCCAGCAGTTTCGGACTAGCGGGGGCCCCCACCAATGAGCAGTTCTTC,CASSFGLAGAPTNEQFF
-,TRBJ2-5,TRBV5-6,-,TGTGCCAGCAGCTCAGGGGAGACCCTGTACTTC,CASSSGETLYF
few,TRBJ2-1,TRBV12-3/TRBV12-4,TRBD2,TGTGCCAGCAACGACCTAGCGGGGGGGAGATACAATGAGCAGTTCTTC,CASNDLAGGRYNEQFF
once,TRBJ2-3,TRBV29-1,TRBD2,TGCAGCGTACGGACTAGCGGGGGTGCAGATACGCAGTATTTT,CSVRTSGGADTQYF
-,TRBJ2-5,TRBV2,-,TGTGCCAGCAGTGCTCTAGCGTTTGATGAGCAGTACTTC,CASSALAFDEQYF
few,TRBJ2-7,TRBV10-3,-,TGTGCCATCAGTGAGTCGGGGGAGCACGAGCAGTACTTC,CAISESGEHEQYF
-,TRBJ2-6,TRBV28,-,TGTGCCAGCAGTTTCCGCAACGGGGCCAACGTCCTGACTTTC,CASSFRNGANVLTF
few,TRBJ1-2,TRBV3-1,-,TGTGCCAGCAGCTACGACAGCCGTAATGGCTACACCTTC,CASSYDSRNGYTF
-,TRBJ1-5,TRBV4-1,-,TGCGCCAGCGGCTCAGATATTCTCATTAACCCCAATCAGCCCCAGCATTTT,CASGSDILINPNQPQHF
-,TRBJ2-7,TRBV20-1,-,TGCAGTGCTAGCAGAGATGTCTCCTACGAGCAGTACTTC,CSASRDVSYEQYF
-,TRBJ1-1,TRBV15,-,TGTGCCACCAGCAGAGATCGCCAGGATGCTGAAGCTTTCTTT,CATSRDRQDAEAFF
-,TRBJ1-2,TRBV5-1,-,TGCGCCAGCAGCTCGGGACTCTCCCCCAATGGCTACACCTTC,CASSSGLSPNGYTF
few,TRBJ2-5,TRBV7-2,-,TGTGCCAGCAGCTTAGACAGGTGGAAAGAGACCCAGTACTTC,CASSLDRWKETQYF
-,TRBJ2-3,TRBV20-1,TRBD2,TGCAGTGCCTCGGGACTAGCGGGGATCACAGATACGCAGTATTTT,CSASGLAGITDTQYF
-,TRBJ2-6,TRBV27,TRBD1,TGTGCCAGCCGGACAGGGCCCCCCAACGTCCTGACTTTC,CASRTGPPNVLTF
-,TRBJ2-1,TRBV5-1,-,TGCGCCAGCAGCTTTGCCATTGCTTCTGAGCAGTTCTTC,CASSFAIASEQFF
-,TRBJ2-7,TRBV20-1,-,TGCAGTGCGGGGGACTCGAGCTCCTACGAGCAGTACTTC,CSAGDSSSYEQYF
-,TRBJ1-2,TRBV5-1,-,TGCGCCAGCAGCTTGGGGGACATTTACTATGGCTACACCTTC,CASSLGDIYYGYTF
once,TRBJ2-1,TRBV11-2,TRBD1,TGTGCCAGCAGCTTATTCGGGACAGGGGAGAGTGAGCAGTTCTTC,CASSLFGTGESEQFF
-,TRBJ2-7,TRBV4-2,-,TGTGCCAGCAGCCAGGACACCGGGGCAACCTACGAGCAGTACTTC,CASSQDTGATYEQYF
once,TRBJ2-6,TRBV24-1,-,TGTGCCACCAGCGGACATGGTGGTGGGGCCAACGTCCTGACTTTC,CATSGHGGGANVLTF
-,TRBJ2-7,TRBV6-5,TRBD2,TGTGCCAGCAGTTACAACCTCCGCGGACTAGCGGTCTACGAGCAGTACTTC,CASSYNLRGLAVYEQYF
-,TRBJ2-7,TRBV5-1,-,TGCGCCAGCAGCTTGGGACAGACGTCCTTTTCCTACGAGCAGTACTTC,CASSLGQTSFSYEQYF
once,TRBJ2-5,TRBV4-1,-,TGCGCCAGCAGCCGGACAACAGGGAGGGAGACCCAGTACTTC,CASSRTTGRETQYF
-,TRBJ2-5,TRBV20-1,-,TGCAGTGCTAGTAGTATCAGCCAAGAGACCCAGTACTTC,CSASSISQETQYF
-,TRBJ1-1,TRBV5-1,-,TGCGCCAGCAGGGAACAGTCGAACACTGAAGCTTTCTTT,CASREQSNTEAFF
few,TRBJ1-2,TRBV7-2,TRBD1,TGTGCCGGCGGGACAGAGGCTTTTAACTATGGCTACACCTTC,CAGGTEAFNYGYTF
-,TRBJ1-4,TRBV4-1,-,TGCGCCAGCAGCCAAAAGCCTAAGGGAGAAAAACTGTTTTTT,CASSQKPKGEKLFF
few,TRBJ1-2,TRBV7-2,-,TGTGCCAGCAGCCCCGGGCCGGGGGCCAACTATGGCTACACCTTC,CASSPGPGANYGYTF
-,TRBJ2-5,TRBV7-2,-,TGTGCCAGCAGCTTAGTCCCAAGAGGGGCGGGCAAAGAGACCCAGTACTTC,CASSLVPRGAGKETQYF
-,TRBJ1-5,TRBV2,-,TGTGCCAGCAGTGAAGCTTCATCAGGACCCAATCAGCCCCAGCATTTT,CASSEASSGPNQPQHF
-,TRBJ1-1,TRBV4-1,-,TGCGCCAGCAGCCAAGGGTGGAGCACTGAAGCTTTCTTT,CASSQGWSTEAFF
many,TRBJ1-2,TRBV27,-,TGTGCCAGCAGTCCGCAGGATGCCTATGGCTACACCTTC,CASSPQDAYGYTF
-,TRBJ2-5,TRBV24-1,TRBD1,TGTGCCACCAGTGGCCCAGGCCCGACAGGGCAAGAGACCCAGTACTTC,CATSGPGPTGQETQYF
-,TRBJ1-4,TRBV27,-,TGTGCCAGCAGTTTGGGCAGGGCGACACAACTGTTTTTT,CASSLGRATQLFF
-,TRBJ2-5,TRBV20-1,-,TGCAGTGCTAGAGGCGGGGTAGAGACCCAGTACTTC,CSARGGVETQYF
-,TRBJ2-7,TRBV4-1,-,TGCGCCAGCAGCCCCCAGACAGATGGGGACGAGCAGTACTTC,CASSPQTDGDEQYF
-,TRBJ1-1,TRBV6-5,-,TGTGCCAGCTTCGGGGGGAGCCGGGGTTTCTTT,CASFGGSRGFF
few,TRBJ2-5,TRBV20-1,TRBD2,TGCAGTGCTTCCACTAGCGGTGAGACCCAGTACTTC,CSASTSGETQYF
few,TRBJ2-7,TRBV7-9,TRBD1,TGTGCCAGCAGCTGGGGGACAGGCTCCAACGAGCAGTACTTC,CASSWGTGSNEQYF
-,TRBJ2-3,TRBV18,-,TGTGCCAGCTCCGAGATGACGGGGACAGATACGCAGTATTTT,CASSEMTGTDTQYF
-,TRBJ1-2,TRBV11-2,-,TGTGCCAGCAGCCTCCGAGCCCCGGGCGGCTACACCTTC,CASSLRAPGGYTF
-,TRBJ2-5,TRBV5-1,-,TGCGCCAGCAGCCGGAGAGGGGTCCAAGAGACCCAGTACTTC,CASSRRGVQETQYF
-,TRBJ1-6,TRBV6-1,-,TGTGCCGGCAGTCCGGAACACACGGGACCCCCCTATGGTTCACCCCTCCACTTT,CAGSPEHTGPPYGSPLHF
-,TRBJ1-6,TRBV2,-,TGTGCCAGCAGAGGGGGGGCCGATAATTCACCCCTCCACTTT,CASRGGADNSPLHF
-,TRBJ2-3,TRBV12-3/TRBV12-4,-,TGTGCCAGCAGTTACGCCGGGGCTTTCACAGATACGCAGTATTTT,CASSYAGAFTDTQYF
many,TRBJ2-1,TRBV5-1,TRBD2,TGCGCCAGCAGCCTAGATAGCGGGGGTTTCGATGAGCAGTTCTTC,CASSLDSGGFDEQFF
-,TRBJ2-2,TRBV20-1,TRBD1,TGCAGTGCTTTAACCGGGACAGGGGGCGGGGAGCTGTTTTTT,CSALTGTGGGELFF